Presented here are 24 T cell receptor beta chains from one specimen sequenced in a study of blood T cell repertoires in COVID-19. Some clones are missing from TCRdb's copy, which holds only in-frame ones; the method was immunoSEQ multiplex PCR. The sample lists around 81,000 clones; 70% to 80% were seen once. The material sequenced was peripheral blood. The receptor set was obtained from a human donor in a cohort sampled during active COVID-19.

In this sample, this clone turned up once. CDR3 protein: CASSPGTSLSEQFF. CDR3 in DNA: TGTGCCAGCTCACCCGGGACTAGTTTGTCTGAGCAGTTCTTC. This rearrangement joins TRBV18 to TRBJ2-1; TRBD2 matches at 8 bases. V shed 3 bases, J shed 9 bases, and the junction held 7 bases outside the gene matches. The CDR3 runs 14 residues. The germline CDR1 and CDR2 sequences are KGHSH and LQKENI.

The chain has TRBV19 and TRBJ2-7; D is perhaps TRBD1 (5 bases). The germline V gene has CDR1 LNHDA and CDR2 SQIVND (reference sequence). The V end was cut by 4 bases, the J end by 5 bases, with 15 bases between. The length of the CDR3 is 14 residues. CDR3 in amino acids: CASSRQGGVNEQYF. The CDR3, as DNA: TGTGCCAGTAGTAGGCAGGGCGGTGTGAACGAGCAGTACTTC.

This chain connects TRBV3-1 (or the pseudogene TRBV3-2) to TRBJ2-5, with a tentative D call TRBD2 (6 bases). Germline V gene lookup returns CDR1 LGHDT and CDR2 YNNKEL (reference sequence). The CDR3 has 15 amino acids. V was clipped by 4 bases and J by 2 bases, with 14 bases between them. The CDR3 nucleotides read TGTGCCAGCAGCCCCGAAGGGCGGGGACAAGAGACCCAGTACTTC. This gives the protein CASSPEGRGQETQYF.

This clone was detected only once. The V and J genes are TRBV7-2 and TRBJ1-2, with a possible D match to TRBD1 (5 bases). The CDR3 totals 14 residues. The V gene lost 5 bases and the J gene lost 3 bases, with 13 bases spanning the gap. The germline CDR1 and CDR2 sequences are SGHTA and FQGNSA. CDR3 residues: CASSPLLTDYGYTF. DNA of the CDR3: TGTGCCAGCAGCCCCCTTTTGACAGACTATGGCTACACCTTC.

This clone was detected only once. This rearrangement joins TRBV19 to TRBJ2-5; D may be TRBD1 (5 bases). The CDR3 covers 16 residues. Trimming removed 5 bases from V and 9 bases from J, with 25 bases in between. The germline CDR1 and CDR2 sequences are LNHDA and SQIVND (reference sequence). CDR3 nucleotides: TGTGCCAGTAGTCCCAGCCGGTCGGGCCCCCAGGGTTCCCAGTACTTC. Translating it yields CASSPSRSGPQGSQYF.

This chain connects TRBV7-2 to TRBJ2-5; D is undetermined. V dropped 7 bases and J dropped 5 bases, with 11 bases sitting between them. The CDR3 sequence is 12 residues long. Germline V lookup: CDR1 SGHTA, CDR2 FQGNSA. CDR3 protein: CASTTSFETQYF. Written as DNA, the CDR3 is TGTGCCAGCACCACTTCCTTTGAGACCCAGTACTTC.

The chain recombines TRBV25-1 with TRBJ1-6, with 7 nucleotides matching TRBD1. V shed 4 bases and J 7 bases; nucleotides not matched to a gene: 4. Germline V gene data show CDR1 as MGHDK and CDR2 as SYGVNS. The CDR3 spans 14 residues. The CDR3 sequence is CASSGQGRNSPLHF. In nucleotides, the CDR3 is TGTGCCAGCAGTGGACAGGGACGGAATTCACCCCTCCACTTT.

In this sample, this clone turned up once. The chain is built from TRBV5-1 and TRBJ2-3, with D unclear. The CDR3 has 14 amino acids. V was clipped by 3 bases and J by 2 bases, with 10 bases between them. Germline lookup yields CDR1 SGHRS and CDR2 YFSETQ. CDR3 sequence reads: CASSSTRPTDTQYF. The CDR3 DNA is TGCGCCAGCAGCTCCACGCGCCCCACAGATACGCAGTATTTT.

This sequence joins TRBV27 and TRBJ1-5; the match to TRBD1 covers 9 bases. The CDR3 runs to 13 residues. CDR1 MNHEY and CDR2 SMNVEV come from the germline V gene (reference sequence). V was clipped by 8 bases and J by 2 bases; unmatched bases: 1. The CDR3 DNA reads TGTGCCAGCCGGACAGGGGGCAATCAGCCCCAGCATTTT. Its translation: CASRTGGNQPQHF.

The chain uses TRBV6-2 or TRBV6-3 and TRBJ2-2; the D gene is possibly TRBD2 (6 bases). CDR3 length equals 14 residues. Trimming took 6 bases from V and 5 from J, leaving 13 bases between them. Per the germline V gene, CDR1 is MNHEY and CDR2 is SVGEGT. The CDR3 nucleotides read TGTGCCAGCAGCGGAGGGTTGGGGACCGGGGAGCTGTTTTTT. It codes for CASSGGLGTGELFF.

The rearrangement links TRBV7-9 to TRBJ2-5, with a weak D call TRBD2 (5 bases). This CDR3 region has 14 residues. Trimming cost V 6 bases and J 0 bases, with 11 bases left between them. CDR1 SEHNR and CDR2 FQNEAQ come from the germline V gene (reference sequence). CDR3 sequence reads: CASSPAGHQETQYF. The CDR3 DNA reads TGTGCCAGCAGTCCCGCGGGCCACCAAGAGACCCAGTACTTC.

The V and J genes are TRBV7-9 and TRBJ1-1; 7 bases are shared with TRBD1. The CDR3 has 19 amino acids. In germline, CDR1 is SEHNR, CDR2 FQNEAQ (reference sequence). J gave up 3 bases and V 0 bases, and 16 bases lay outside the gene matches. This CDR3 is CASSLAGVGRGREDTEAFF. CDR3 bases: TGTGCCAGCAGCTTAGCGGGCGTCGGTAGGGGGCGTGAGGACACTGAAGCTTTCTTT.

This clone was observed a handful of times. V usage is TRBV28 and J usage is TRBJ1-5, with 7 nucleotides matching TRBD1. Losses at the gene ends were 3 bases for V and 3 bases for J; bases not matched to a gene: 11. The CDR3 runs to 17 residues. CDR1 is MDHEN, CDR2 SYDVKM, per germline. This CDR3 is CASSFDRARGNNQPQHF. The CDR3 DNA reads TGTGCCAGCAGTTTTGACAGGGCCCGAGGGAACAATCAGCCCCAGCATTTT.

Ten or more counts support this clone. The V gene is TRBV30, the J gene TRBJ1-1; weak D call: TRBD1 (6 bases). This CDR3 contains 12 residues. Deletions cut 0 bases from V and 6 bases from J, with 8 bases between. The germline CDR1 and CDR2 sequences are GTSNPN and SVGIG (reference sequence). CDR3 sequence (DNA): TGTGCCTGGAGTGTAGGGGGAGCTGAAGCTTTCTTT. Amino acid sequence: CAWSVGGAEAFF.

J is TRBJ2-4 and V is TRBV6-2 or TRBV6-3; 10 positions match TRBD1. This CDR3 spans 17 amino acids. The junction had 10 bases not matched to a gene; V was cut back by 6 bases and J by 2 bases. CDR1 and CDR2 from the germline V gene are MNHEY and SVGEGT. The CDR3 nucleotides read TGTGCCAGCAGCAAAACGACAGGGGGCGCGACCAAAAACATTCAGTACTTC. It specifies CASSKTTGGATKNIQYF.

The chain combines TRBV7-9 with TRBJ1-1; a possible D gene is TRBD1 (6 bases). This CDR3 region has 14 residues. Germline CDR1 is SEHNR and CDR2 is FQNEAQ (reference sequence). Trimming pared 5 bases from V and 0 bases from J, leaving 10 bases between. The CDR3 region is CASSPGALNTEAFF. CDR3 DNA sequence: TGTGCCAGCAGCCCAGGGGCCTTGAACACTGAAGCTTTCTTT.

J is TRBJ2-6 and V is TRBV9; 9 bases are shared with TRBD1. This CDR3 comprises 16 residues. The junction had 0 bases not matched to a gene; V was cut back by 0 bases and J by 2 bases. Germline V CDR1 and CDR2: SGDLS, YYNGEE. CDR3 sequence: CASSVGQGAGANVLTF. In DNA form, the CDR3 reads TGTGCCAGCAGCGTAGGACAGGGGGCTGGGGCCAACGTCCTGACTTTC.

The rearrangement joins TRBV6-2 or TRBV6-3 to TRBJ2-7; 7 bases line up with TRBD1. In germline, CDR1 is MNHEY, CDR2 SVGEGT. The length of the CDR3 is 15 residues. The V gene end was trimmed by 5 bases and the J gene end by 3 bases; junction bases not matched to a gene: 10. The CDR3 nucleotides are TGTGCCAGCAGTACTCCGGGACAGCGAGACTACGAGCAGTACTTC. Amino acid sequence: CASSTPGQRDYEQYF.

J is TRBJ1-3 and V is TRBV9; a weak D match, TRBD1 (5 bases). The CDR3 runs to 14 residues. Germline V gene data show CDR1 as SGDLS and CDR2 as YYNGEE. Deletions cut 4 bases from V and 0 bases from J, with 8 bases between. CDR3 sequence reads: CASSQGFSGNTIYF. In DNA form, the CDR3 reads TGTGCCAGCAGCCAGGGATTCTCTGGAAACACCATATATTTT.

The V and J genes are TRBV5-1 and TRBJ2-3; TRBD2 agrees at 7 bases. V lost 0 bases and J lost 3; bases outside the gene matches: 13. Germline V lookup: CDR1 SGHRS, CDR2 YFSETQ. The CDR3 runs to 18 residues. Here the CDR3 DNA reads TGCGCCAGCAGCTTGGGGTTGGTGGGTCTAGCGGTGACAGATACGCAGTATTTT. It is translated as CASSLGLVGLAVTDTQYF.

The chain employs TRBV6-2 or TRBV6-3 and TRBJ1-1, with a possible D match to TRBD1 (5 bases). Between the trimmed V and J ends, which lost 2 bases and 1 base, there was a span of 5 bases. Germline V gives CDR1 MNHEY, CDR2 SVGEGT. This CDR3 spans 13 amino acids. CDR3 DNA sequence: TGTGCCAGCAGTTACAGGGGGAACACTGAAGCTTTCTTT. It encodes CASSYRGNTEAFF.

The rearrangement links TRBV24-1 to TRBJ1-5; 8 positions agree with TRBD1. The J segment lost 6 bases and the V segment lost 5 bases, leaving 5 bases of the junction unmatched. Germline V lookup: CDR1 KGHDR, CDR2 SFDVKD. The CDR3 extends over 14 amino acids. CDR3 in amino acids: CATSGPGGSQPQHF. The CDR3 coding sequence is TGTGCCACCAGTGGTCCAGGGGGCTCTCAGCCCCAGCATTTT.

A remark on this clone: Other DNA sequences in the same sample also yield this CDR3. The V and J genes are TRBV18 and TRBJ1-1; D gene ambiguous. Per germline, CDR1 KGHSH and CDR2 LQKENI. This CDR3 is 13 amino acids long. The germline V and J ends were trimmed by 2 bases and 1 base, with 5 bases remaining between them. The DNA for the CDR3 is TGTGCCAGCTCACCAAACAGGAACACTGAAGCTTTCTTT. Amino acids: CASSPNRNTEAFF.

This clone was picked up many times. The chain joins TRBV19 to TRBJ1-3, with TRBD1 matching 11 bases. The ends lost 6 bases at V and 8 bases at J; junction bases unmatched: 9. Germline V gene sequence: CDR1 LNHDA, CDR2 SQIVND (reference sequence). CDR3 length equals 15 residues. The CDR3 loop reads CASSGRTGGFYTIYF. The CDR3 nucleotides are TGTGCCAGTAGCGGAAGGACAGGGGGCTTTTACACCATATATTTT.